This T cell receptor (beta chain) stems from a study of regulatory T cells in long-lasting Graves disease. At the level of the study: It was over 5 years of antithyroid drugs, with positive TSH receptor antibodies, that meant persistent Graves' disease.

Time point of the sample: persistent/refractory GD, antithyroid drugs over 5 years with positive TRAb. Isolated PBMC RNA provided the starting material for the TCR library. This clonotype was picked up many times. Antigen unknown. The CDR3 has 15 amino acids. The trim removed 5 bases at V and 11 bases at J, leaving 14 bases unmatched. Findings and caveats of the study: With persistent disease, TRBV28, TRBJ1-2 and TRBJ2-5 were the favored segments. Persistent patients shared 2,500 to 3,000 public clonotypes among themselves. Newly diagnosed patients shared fewer, at about 890.

TCR beta libraries were built with iRepertoire HTBI primers and Arm-PCR of CDR3 regions. Per the study methods: Taken together, the samples had 55 to 70 TRBV and 13 to 15 TRBJ segments identified. TCRdb itself ran the multiplex PCR reads through MiXCR, one entry per CDR3 protein. For this entry, the V and J calls and clone size follow TCRdb and not the study's own pipeline. This table has a few hundred thousand distinct CDR3 sequences, approximately 20% appearing once. The starting material was peripheral blood mononuclear cells (PBMCs), obtained when the disease was refractory, from a patient treated with antithyroid drugs. The chain carries TRBV12-3 or TRBV12-4 and TRBJ2-5, with 10 bases aligning to TRBD1. The sequence derives from a female donor with Graves disease. The CDR3 loop reads CASSPDRGREKAQYF. The CDR3 DNA sequence: TGTGCCAGCAGTCCAGACAGGGGGCGTGAGAAAGCGCAGTACTTC.